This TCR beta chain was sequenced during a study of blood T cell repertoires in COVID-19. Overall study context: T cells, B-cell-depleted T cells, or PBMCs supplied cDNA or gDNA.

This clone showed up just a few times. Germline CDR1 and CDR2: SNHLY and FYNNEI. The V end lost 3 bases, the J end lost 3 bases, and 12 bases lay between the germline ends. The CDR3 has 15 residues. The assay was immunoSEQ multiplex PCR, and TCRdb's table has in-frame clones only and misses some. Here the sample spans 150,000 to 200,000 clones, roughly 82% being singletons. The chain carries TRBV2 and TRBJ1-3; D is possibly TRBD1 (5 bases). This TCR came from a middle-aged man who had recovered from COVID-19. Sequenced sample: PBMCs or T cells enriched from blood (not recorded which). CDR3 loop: CASSDQGVNGNTIYF. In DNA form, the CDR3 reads TGTGCCAGCAGTGATCAGGGTGTGAATGGAAACACCATATATTTT. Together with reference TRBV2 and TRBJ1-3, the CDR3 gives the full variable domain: EPEVTQTPSHQVTQMGQEVILRCVPISNHLYFYWYRQILGQKVEFLVSFYNNEISEKSEIFDDQFSVERPDGSNFTLKIRSTKLEDSAMYFCASSDQGVNGNTIYFGEGSWLTVV.